The 12 T cell receptor beta chains reported below all come from one sample, sequenced in a study of shared clonotypes between healthy human individuals. Sequencing was performed with immunoSEQ multiplex PCR; in TCRdb, only in-frame clones are kept and a portion is missing. Here the sample spans almost 700,000 clones, 90% to 95% being singletons. Naive CD8 isolation took CD45RO-negative cells positively selected for CCR7 and excluded terminally differentiated effector memory CD45RA+ cells. Material: naive CD8+ T cells sorted from blood. These TCRs come from a man aged 25 to 40 in good health.

The chain carries TRBV5-8 and TRBJ2-2; 7 bases are a match to TRBD2. CDR1 is SGHTS and CDR2 is YDEGEE in the germline V gene. Unmatched junction bases numbered 18, after V lost 7 bases and J lost 9 bases. The CDR3 is 16 residues long. CDR3 residues: CASFPLPGGYSRELFF. The CDR3 coding sequence is TGTGCCAGCTTCCCTCTCCCGGGAGGCTATTCCCGGGAGCTGTTTTTT.

V gene TRBV2 combines with J gene TRBJ2-1, with 7 bases that match TRBD2. This CDR3 spans 17 amino acids. In germline, CDR1 is SNHLY, CDR2 FYNNEI. The J segment lost 3 bases and the V segment lost 7 bases, leaving 15 bases of the junction unmatched. The CDR3 loop is CASILEKGGSNYNEQFF. The CDR3 DNA reads TGTGCCAGCATCCTTGAAAAAGGCGGGAGTAACTACAATGAGCAGTTCTTC.

As to this clone: This may arise from a read error, as a much more abundant clone is one base away. V usage is TRBV28 and J usage is TRBJ2-3, with D unresolved. There are 12 residues in the CDR3. The germline V and J ends were trimmed by 5 bases and 0 bases, with 3 bases remaining between them. Per germline, CDR1 MDHEN and CDR2 SYDVKM. CDR3 bases: TGTGCCAGCAGTCCTAGCACAGATACGCAGTATTTT. This encodes CASSPSTDTQYF.

The rearrangement joins TRBV27 to TRBJ1-4; D remains unclear. V gave up 5 bases and J gave up 4 bases, with 11 bases separating them. The germline gives CDR1 MNHEY, CDR2 SMNVEV (reference sequence). This CDR3 spans 14 amino acids. CDR3 residues: CASSPRQVNEKLFF. The CDR3 nucleotides are TGTGCCAGCAGTCCTCGCCAGGTTAATGAAAAACTGTTTTTT.

The rearrangement joins TRBV27 to TRBJ1-1; 9 nucleotides agree with TRBD1. CDR1 MNHEY and CDR2 SMNVEV come from the germline V gene (reference sequence). V was clipped by 0 bases and J by 7 bases; unmatched bases: 6. This CDR3 has 15 residues. The CDR3 reads CASSLSGQGVGEAFF. Here the CDR3 DNA reads TGTGCCAGCAGTTTATCGGGACAGGGAGTGGGTGAAGCTTTCTTT.

The rearrangement joins TRBV7-9 to TRBJ2-1; possibly TRBD2 for D (5 bases). This CDR3 region has 12 residues. The germline gives CDR1 SEHNR, CDR2 FQNEAQ (reference sequence). Trimming took off 0 bases at V and 12 bases at J, with 9 bases between the two ends. The CDR3 protein is CASSLATSVQFF. The CDR3 nucleotides are TGTGCCAGCAGCTTAGCCACTAGTGTGCAGTTCTTC.

V is TRBV6-5 and J is TRBJ2-2; tentative D call: TRBD2 (5 bases). The V gene's germline CDR1 is MNHEY and CDR2 SVGAGI. Trimming removed 1 base from V and 4 bases from J, with 13 bases in between. This CDR3 contains 16 residues. In nucleotides, the CDR3 is TGTGCCAGCAGTTACTGGAGGTCGGATTCCACCGGGGAGCTGTTTTTT. This codes for CASSYWRSDSTGELFF.

The rearrangement links TRBV28 to TRBJ2-7; possible D gene TRBD1, 5 bases. The CDR3 totals 15 residues. Germline V CDR1 and CDR2: MDHEN, SYDVKM. The V gene lost 3 bases and the J gene lost 2 bases, with 14 bases spanning the gap. CDR3 residues: CASSFPRQGTYEQYF. CDR3 nucleotide sequence: TGTGCCAGCAGTTTCCCCCGGCAGGGTACCTACGAGCAGTACTTC.

The chain carries TRBV4-2 and TRBJ1-5; D remains ambiguous. This CDR3 is 13 amino acids long. The germline V gene encodes CDR1 LGHNA and CDR2 YNFKEQ. Trimming cost V 3 bases and J 4 bases, with 7 bases left between them. The chain's CDR3 is CASSQVRNQPQHF. CDR3 nucleotide sequence: TGTGCCAGCAGCCAGGTTAGAAATCAGCCCCAGCATTTT.

The chain carries TRBV7-9 and TRBJ1-4, with TRBD1 as a possible D gene (5 bases). The ends were cut back, 4 bases at V and 4 bases at J, with 13 bases in the middle. From germline, CDR1 is SEHNR and CDR2 FQNEAQ (reference sequence). CDR3 length: 15 residues. DNA for the CDR3: TGTGCCAGCAGCTCACCGGACACACTTAATGAAAAACTGTTTTTT. Its protein is CASSSPDTLNEKLFF.

This clone occurred once. The rearrangement joins TRBV15 to TRBJ2-7; D tentatively fits TRBD1 or TRBD2 (5 bases each). The V and J ends lost 5 bases and 1 base respectively, with 15 bases between them. CDR1 and CDR2 (germline): LNHNV, YYDKDF (reference sequence). The CDR3 is 15 amino acids. The CDR3 sequence: CATSPTGTLSYEQYF. DNA for the CDR3: TGTGCCACCAGCCCTACCGGGACGCTTTCCTACGAGCAGTACTTC.

This sequence joins TRBV7-9 and TRBJ2-3; the match to TRBD2 covers 7 bases. Germline-derived CDR1 and CDR2 are SEHNR and FQNEAQ (reference sequence). After removal of 10 bases from V and 4 bases from J, the junction contained 8 bases not matched to a gene. The CDR3 is 13 residues long. The CDR3 DNA reads as TGTGCCATCGCGGGAGAAGCGGCAGATACGCAGTATTTT. It is translated as CAIAGEAADTQYF. Looking up the rest from reference TRBV7-9 and TRBJ2-3 gives the full variable domain: DTGVSQNPRHKITKRGQNVTFRCDPISEHNRLYWYRQTLGQGPEFLTYFQNEAQLEKSRLLSDRFSAERPKGSFSTLEIQRTEQGDSAMYLCAIAGEAADTQYFGPGTRLTVL.